Presented here are 19 T cell receptor beta chains from one specimen sequenced in a study of CD4 T cells in relation to SARS-CoV-2 and coronaviruses. The assay was immunoSEQ multiplex PCR, and TCRdb's table has in-frame clones only and misses some. The sample includes approximately 50,000 clones, around 92% of them seen just once. The sample consisted of naive CD4+ T cells from PBMCs. Subset noted: naive CD4+ T cells isolated by negative enrichment. Every receptor here comes from an adult with COVID-19.

The chain carries TRBV7-2 and TRBJ2-7; unclear D gene. This CDR3 region has 12 residues. The germline gives CDR1 SGHTA, CDR2 FQGNSA. Between the trimmed V and J ends, which lost 0 bases and 2 bases, there was a span of 2 bases. CDR3 amino acids: CASSLATYEQYF. The CDR3 DNA reads as TGTGCCAGCAGCTTAGCAACCTACGAGCAGTACTTC.

This chain links TRBV30 with TRBJ2-7; the D gene is possibly TRBD2 (6 bases). Germline lookup yields CDR1 GTSNPN and CDR2 SVGIG (reference sequence). Trimming shortened V by 1 base and J by 5 bases, and 12 bases separated the two germline ends. This CDR3 contains 13 residues. The CDR3 spells CAWSAGRDHEQYF. CDR3 coding DNA: TGTGCCTGGAGTGCGGGGCGGGACCACGAGCAGTACTTC.

The genes are TRBV19 and TRBJ1-1, with D perhaps matching TRBD1 (6 bases). V lost 7 bases and J lost 2, with 14 bases in between. The CDR3 sequence is 14 residues long. Germline V gives CDR1 LNHDA, CDR2 SQIVND (reference sequence). The CDR3 DNA sequence: TGTGCCAGTACTACCAGCAGGGGAAACACTGAAGCTTTCTTT. Translated: CASTTSRGNTEAFF.

The CDR3 DNA follows: TGTGCCAGCAGTTTGGGTCGGACCTGGGACAGGAACGACAATGAGCAGTTCTTC. Translating gives CASSLGRTWDRNDNEQFF. The J gene is TRBJ2-1, the V gene TRBV28; 8 bases match TRBD1. This CDR3 has 18 residues. V lost 3 bases and J lost 5; bases outside the gene matches: 15. The germline V gene has CDR1 MDHEN and CDR2 SYDVKM.

J is TRBJ2-3 and V is TRBV27; D is undetermined. V dropped 1 base and J dropped 7 bases, with 15 bases sitting between them. This CDR3 has 15 residues. Germline-derived CDR1 and CDR2 are MNHEY and SMNVEV (reference sequence). The CDR3 DNA reads TGTGCCAGCAGTTTATTCTCTAATACATTAAATACGCAGTATTTT. It yields the protein CASSLFSNTLNTQYF.

The chain joins TRBV23-1 to TRBJ1-2; D ambiguous. TRBV23-1 is annotated as an ORF whose role is uncertain. V lost 0 bases and J 6 bases, leaving 5 bases between the germline ends. The CDR3 length is 12 residues. The CDR3 here is CASSQSGDGYTF. For the CDR3, the DNA is TGCGCCAGCAGTCAATCCGGAGATGGCTACACCTTC.

This clone was picked up a small number of times. This chain connects TRBV10-1 to TRBJ1-5, with D unclear. Between the trimmed V and J ends, which lost 3 bases and 0 bases, there was a span of 3 bases. This CDR3 contains 13 residues. In germline, CDR1 is WNHNN, CDR2 SYGVQD (reference sequence). CDR3 in DNA: TGCGCCAGCAGTGAAGCTAGCAATCAGCCCCAGCATTTT. This translates into CASSEASNQPQHF.

The chain employs TRBV29-1 and TRBJ2-5, with a tentative D call TRBD1 (5 bases). V gave up 5 bases and J gave up 5 bases, with 18 bases separating them. The germline V gene encodes CDR1 SQVTM and CDR2 ANQGSEA. This CDR3 is built from 14 residues. The CDR3 DNA is TGCAGCGTTAAAACATGGACACTCCAGGAGACCCAGTACTTC. Translation gives CSVKTWTLQETQYF. The variable domain in full, completed from reference TRBV29-1 and TRBJ2-5, reads SAVISQKPSRDICQRGTSLTIQCQVDSQVTMMFWYRQQPGQSLTLIATANQGSEATYESGFVIDKFPISRPNLTFSTLTVSNMSPEDSSIYLCSVKTWTLQETQYFGPGTRLLVL.

V gene TRBV7-3 combines with J gene TRBJ1-2, with D unresolved. CDR3 length: 14 amino acids. With 7 bases removed from V and 3 bases from J, the gap between germline ends came to 15 bases. The germline CDR1 and CDR2 sequences are SGHTA and FQGTGA. The CDR3 reads CASTLHTDDYGYTF. The CDR3 nucleotides are TGTGCCAGCACCCTACACACCGATGACTATGGCTACACCTTC.

The chain has TRBV18 and TRBJ1-1, with D possibly TRBD1 on 5 matching bases. Germline V lookup: CDR1 KGHSH, CDR2 LQKENI. V was pared by 0 bases and J by 1 base, with 9 bases between. This CDR3 is 15 amino acids long. The CDR3 region has the DNA TGTGCCAGCTCACCACCCGGGACGGCGAACACTGAAGCTTTCTTT. Its protein product is CASSPPGTANTEAFF.

The chain recombines TRBV24-1 with TRBJ2-3; D unresolved. CDR3 length: 15 residues. CDR1 and CDR2 from the germline V gene are KGHDR and SFDVKD. V gave up 6 bases and J gave up 3 bases, with 15 bases separating them. Here the CDR3 DNA reads TGTGCCACCAGTTTCCACTCTTTGGATACAGATACGCAGTATTTT. This translates into CATSFHSLDTDTQYF.

This chain links TRBV6-4 with TRBJ2-1; 7 nucleotides line up with TRBD2. In germline, CDR1 is MRHNA, CDR2 SNTAGT. The V segment lost 5 bases and the J segment 0 bases; nucleotides outside the gene matches: 1. This CDR3 is 14 amino acids long. The chain's CDR3 is CASSRGGSYNEQFF. CDR3 bases: TGTGCCAGCAGTCGCGGGGGCTCCTACAATGAGCAGTTCTTC.

V gene TRBV5-1 combines with J gene TRBJ2-7; possible D gene TRBD1, 6 bases. This CDR3 comprises 14 residues. Trimming took off 6 bases at V and 6 bases at J, with 19 bases between the two ends. CDR1 and CDR2 (germline): SGHRS, YFSETQ. The CDR3 loop is CASTGITGSSEQYF. CDR3 DNA sequence: TGCGCCAGCACCGGAATAACAGGGTCTTCCGAGCAGTACTTC.

The chain is built from TRBV6-5 and TRBJ1-4; D is uncertain. Germline loops: CDR1 MNHEY, CDR2 SVGAGI. The CDR3 has 13 residues. V was pared by 6 bases and J by 1 base, with 6 bases between. The CDR3 DNA reads TGTGCCAGCAGGCGCCAAACTAATGAAAAACTGTTTTTT. Translation: CASRRQTNEKLFF.

This chain joins TRBV7-2 and TRBJ2-3, with 10 bases matching TRBD2. The CDR3 is 14 amino acids. The trim removed 5 bases at V and 5 bases at J, leaving 4 bases unmatched. Germline CDR1 reads SGHTA; CDR2 reads FQGNSA. This chain's CDR3 is CASSLRLAGDTQYF. The CDR3 DNA follows: TGTGCCAGCAGCCTGCGACTAGCGGGAGATACGCAGTATTTT.

This sequence joins TRBV19 and TRBJ1-4; D remains ambiguous. Trimming cost V 2 bases and J 0 bases, with 13 bases left between them. The V gene's germline CDR1 is LNHDA and CDR2 SQIVND (reference sequence). The CDR3 has 17 amino acids. CDR3: CASSIMISTATNEKLFF. The CDR3 bases are TGTGCCAGTAGTATAATGATTTCGACGGCAACTAATGAAAAACTGTTTTTT.

As DNA, the CDR3 is TGTGCCATCAAACCGACAGGGGACGCCTACGAGCAGTACTTC. It codes for CAIKPTGDAYEQYF. The chain is built from TRBV10-3 and TRBJ2-7, with 8 bases identical to TRBD1. The CDR3 totals 14 residues. With 7 bases clipped from V and 2 bases from J, the junction kept 7 bases outside the gene matches. Germline lookup yields CDR1 ENHRY and CDR2 SYGVKD.

CDR3 sequence (DNA): TGTGCCAGCAGTGACGACTTTTCCCCCACAGATACGCAGTATTTT. This codes for CASSDDFSPTDTQYF. The chain employs TRBV2 and TRBJ2-3, with no clear D. This CDR3 has 15 amino acids. V was pared by 3 bases and J by 2 bases, with 12 bases between. CDR1 is SNHLY and CDR2 is FYNNEI in the germline V gene.

This clone was picked up one time. The chain uses TRBV10-2 and TRBJ1-4; 8 bases are shared with TRBD1. Germline lookup yields CDR1 WSHSY and CDR2 SAAADI. The CDR3 totals 14 residues. V dropped 3 bases and J dropped 7; count of bases not matched to a gene: 4. For the CDR3, the DNA is TGCGCCAGCAGTGAAGGACAGGGTGGTGAAAAACTGTTTTTT. It translates to CASSEGQGGEKLFF.